Below, 16 T cell receptor beta chains from the same sample are listed, as sequenced in a study of blood T cell repertoires in COVID-19. Libraries were prepared by immunoSEQ multiplex PCR; TCRdb keeps only in-frame clonotypes and omits some of them. The table includes 200,000 to 300,000 clones, about four fifths detected once. Sequenced: peripheral blood. The receptors here all came from an elderly woman with acute or convalescent COVID-19.

The genes are TRBV19 and TRBJ1-4; 7 nucleotides agree with TRBD1. Trimming took 5 bases from V and 3 from J; bases not matched to a gene: 9. The germline V gene has CDR1 LNHDA and CDR2 SQIVND (reference sequence). CDR3 length: 16 amino acids. The CDR3 nucleotides read TGTGCCAGTAGTTCCCGACAGGGACCCGCTAATGAAAAACTGTTTTTT. It is translated as CASSSRQGPANEKLFF.

The chain joins TRBV27 to TRBJ1-1; D ambiguous. Trimming removed 3 bases from V and 3 bases from J, with 17 bases in between. CDR1 is MNHEY, CDR2 SMNVEV, per germline (reference sequence). This CDR3 has 16 amino acids. The CDR3 DNA reads TGTGCCAGCAGTTTCTTAGCCCCCTTCCGGGACACTGAAGCTTTCTTT. This encodes CASSFLAPFRDTEAFF.

The J gene is TRBJ1-6, the V gene TRBV4-2; D unclear. Germline CDR1 is LGHNA and CDR2 is YNFKEQ. V gave up 0 bases and J gave up 4 bases, with 22 bases separating them. This CDR3 has 20 amino acids. CDR3 in amino acids: CASSQETFGGGFTYNSPLHF. CDR3 nucleotides: TGTGCCAGCAGCCAAGAAACATTCGGCGGAGGTTTTACATATAATTCACCCCTCCACTTT.

This clone was seen just once. The chain employs TRBV28 and TRBJ2-2; 8 bases are shared with TRBD2. The CDR3 length is 15 residues. With V trimmed by 2 bases and J by 2 bases, 1 base remained unmatched. Germline values: CDR1 MDHEN, CDR2 SYDVKM. CDR3 amino acids: CASSLSGGNTGELFF. The DNA of the CDR3 is TGTGCCAGCAGTTTAAGCGGGGGAAACACCGGGGAGCTGTTTTTT.

The chain uses TRBV18 and TRBJ2-7, with D perhaps matching TRBD2 (6 bases). V lost 3 bases to trimming and J lost 4 bases, with 10 bases between them. Per the germline V gene, CDR1 is KGHSH and CDR2 is LQKENI. This CDR3 is built from 13 residues. CDR3 DNA: TGTGCCAGCTCACCTTCGGGACTGTACGAGCAGTACTTC. This encodes CASSPSGLYEQYF.

Worth noting for this clone: Other nucleotide sequences in the sample specify the same CDR3. This rearrangement joins TRBV2 to TRBJ1-2; no clear D gene. Germline V CDR1 and CDR2: SNHLY, FYNNEI. Trimming pared 4 bases from V and 2 bases from J, leaving 5 bases between. The CDR3 totals 12 residues. In DNA form, the CDR3 reads TGTGCCAGCAGTGGGCAGAACTATGGCTACACCTTC. Encoded protein: CASSGQNYGYTF.

This clone was seen only once. The chain joins TRBV10-3 to TRBJ2-3; 13 nucleotides match TRBD2. The CDR3 extends over 17 amino acids. V was pared by 2 bases and J by 1 base, with 3 bases of the junction left unmatched. Per germline, CDR1 ENHRY and CDR2 SYGVKD. Here the CDR3 DNA reads TGTGCCATCAGTGAGACTAGCGGGGGGGCGGGCACAGATACGCAGTATTTT. It yields the protein CAISETSGGAGTDTQYF.

The V gene is TRBV5-1, the J gene TRBJ1-1, with 7 positions matching TRBD1. The CDR3 is made up of 14 amino acids. Germline loops: CDR1 SGHRS, CDR2 YFSETQ. The V and J ends lost 0 bases and 6 bases, in that order; junction bases with no gene match: 5. The CDR3 coding sequence is TGCGCCAGCAGCTTGGTTTCGCAGGGGGCTGAAGCTTTCTTT. It is translated as CASSLVSQGAEAFF.

The V call is TRBV7-3, the J call TRBJ1-4; unclear D gene. Germline CDR1 SGHTA, CDR2 FQGTGA. This CDR3 is built from 14 residues. Trimming removed 5 bases from V and 6 bases from J, with 13 bases in between. The CDR3 region has the DNA TGTGCCAGCAGCACACAAAGGCAGGATGAAAAACTGTTTTTT. Its translation is CASSTQRQDEKLFF.

The chain employs TRBV23-1 and TRBJ1-2; 9 nucleotides agree with TRBD1. TRBV23-1 falls under the ORF class, with uncertain function. This CDR3 is 14 amino acids long. V was pared by 2 bases and J by 3 bases, with 1 base of the junction left unmatched. The CDR3 nucleotides read TGCGCCAGCAGTCAACGGGACAGGGACTATGGCTACACCTTC. The encoded protein is CASSQRDRDYGYTF.

The J gene is TRBJ1-1, the V gene TRBV19; the D is unclear. The CDR3 loop spans 13 amino acids. V lost 6 bases to trimming and J lost 2 bases, with 10 bases between them. Germline V gene lookup returns CDR1 LNHDA and CDR2 SQIVND (reference sequence). The chain's CDR3 is CASSAAVNTEAFF. The CDR3 DNA reads TGTGCCAGTAGCGCGGCAGTTAACACTGAAGCTTTCTTT. Full variable domain (outside the CDR3, taken from reference TRBV19 and TRBJ1-1): DGGITQSPKYLFRKEGQNVTLSCEQNLNHDAMYWYRQDPGQGLRLIYYSQIVNDFQKGDIAEGYSVSREKKESFPLTVTSAQKNPTAFYLCASSAAVNTEAFFGQGTRLTVV.

The V call is TRBV5-4, the J call TRBJ1-2; D remains unclear. This CDR3 region has 13 residues. CDR1 and CDR2 (germline): SGHNT, YYREEE (reference sequence). Trimming took off 1 base at V and 4 bases at J, with 8 bases between the two ends. CDR3 sequence reads: CASSLSQSYGYTF. The CDR3 coding sequence is TGTGCCAGCAGCTTGTCACAAAGCTATGGCTACACCTTC.

The chain combines TRBV20-1 with TRBJ1-1; TRBD1 agrees at 7 bases. V shed 8 bases, J shed 4 bases, and the junction held 4 bases outside the gene matches. Germline-derived CDR1 and CDR2 are DFQATT and SNEGSKA (reference sequence). The CDR3 covers 11 residues. The CDR3 DNA is TGCAGTACCCCAGGGGGCACTGAAGCTTTCTTT. As protein: CSTPGGTEAFF.

The rearrangement joins TRBV10-3 to TRBJ1-1; 8 bases align to TRBD1. Germline CDR1 reads ENHRY; CDR2 reads SYGVKD. Trimming at V came to 7 bases and at J to 1 base, leaving 2 bases not matched to a gene. The CDR3 totals 13 residues. The CDR3 sequence is CAIMGTGNTEAFF. The CDR3 DNA sequence: TGTGCCATCATGGGGACAGGGAACACTGAAGCTTTCTTT.

The genes are TRBV5-1 and TRBJ2-7; the D gene is possibly TRBD1 (6 bases). V was cut by 4 bases and J by 7 bases, with 15 bases left in between. Germline CDR1 reads SGHRS; CDR2 reads YFSETQ. The CDR3 is made up of 13 amino acids. CDR3 sequence (DNA): TGCGCCAGCAGCCTGGGACATGTACGAGAGCAGTACTTC. The encoded protein is CASSLGHVREQYF.

The V call is TRBV29-1, the J call TRBJ1-4; D not resolved. The CDR3 sequence is 13 residues long. The V gene lost 6 bases and the J gene lost 0 bases, with 8 bases spanning the gap. The V gene's germline CDR1 is SQVTM and CDR2 ANQGSEA. The chain's CDR3 is CSVAQATNEKLFF. CDR3 sequence (DNA): TGCAGCGTCGCACAAGCAACTAATGAAAAACTGTTTTTT.